The clone carrying this T cell receptor beta chain was counted once. Its antigen is still unknown. The table came from immunoSEQ multiplex PCR; TCRdb's copy has only in-frame clones and leaves some out. The sample has about 460,000 clones, 60% to 80% seen once; the top ten hold around 11%. V dropped 6 bases and J dropped 6 bases, with 15 bases sitting between them. CDR1 and CDR2 (germline): MNHEY, SVGAGI. The CDR3 is 13 residues long. The sample originates from a study of shared clonotypes between healthy human individuals. Looking at the study overall: The donor pool was made up of two women and three men aged 18 to 49. Findings of the study overall: Clonotype sharing among donors likely depends on sequencing depth. The low donor count limited represented genetic and exposure-history diversity.

The chain links TRBV6-5 to TRBJ2-7, with D perhaps TRBD1 or TRBD2 (6 bases each). Material for sequencing was PBMCs. The source is a middle-aged woman in good health. Some clones in this sample may be carry-over from other donors' samples. The CDR3 nucleotides read TGTGCCAGCAGCCTCGATAGGGGGGTCGAGCAGTACTTC. Residues: CASSLDRGVEQYF.